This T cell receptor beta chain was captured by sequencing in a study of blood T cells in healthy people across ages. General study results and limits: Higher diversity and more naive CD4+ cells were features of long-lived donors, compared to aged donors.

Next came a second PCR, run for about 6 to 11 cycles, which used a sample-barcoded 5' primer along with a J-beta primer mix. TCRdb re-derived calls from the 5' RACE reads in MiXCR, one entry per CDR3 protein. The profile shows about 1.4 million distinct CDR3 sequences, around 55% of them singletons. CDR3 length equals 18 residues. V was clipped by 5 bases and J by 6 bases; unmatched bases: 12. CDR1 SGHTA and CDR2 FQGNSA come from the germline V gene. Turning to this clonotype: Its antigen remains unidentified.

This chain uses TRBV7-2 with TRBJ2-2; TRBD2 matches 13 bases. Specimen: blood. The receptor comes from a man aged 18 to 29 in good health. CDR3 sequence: CASSGGLAGPGKAGELFF. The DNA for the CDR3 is TGTGCCAGCAGCGGGGGACTAGCGGGGCCCGGAAAGGCCGGGGAGCTGTTTTTT.